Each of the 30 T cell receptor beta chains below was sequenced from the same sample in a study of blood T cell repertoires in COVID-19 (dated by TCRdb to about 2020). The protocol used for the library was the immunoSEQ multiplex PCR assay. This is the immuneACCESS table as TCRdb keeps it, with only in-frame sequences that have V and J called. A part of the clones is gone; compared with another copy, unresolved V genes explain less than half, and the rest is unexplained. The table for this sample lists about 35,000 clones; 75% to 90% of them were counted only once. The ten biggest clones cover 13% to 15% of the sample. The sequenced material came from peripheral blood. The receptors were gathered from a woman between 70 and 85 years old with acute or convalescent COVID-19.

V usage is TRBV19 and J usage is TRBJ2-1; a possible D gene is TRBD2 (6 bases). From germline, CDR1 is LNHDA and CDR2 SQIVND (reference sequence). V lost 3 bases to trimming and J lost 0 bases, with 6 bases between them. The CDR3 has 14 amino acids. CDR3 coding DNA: TGTGCCAGTAGTATCGGGAGCTCCTACAATGAGCAGTTCTTC. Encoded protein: CASSIGSSYNEQFF.

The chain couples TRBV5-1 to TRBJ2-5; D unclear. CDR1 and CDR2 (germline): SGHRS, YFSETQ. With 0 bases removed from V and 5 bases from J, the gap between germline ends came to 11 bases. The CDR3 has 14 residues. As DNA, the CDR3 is TGCGCCAGCAGCTTGGAGAGAGGTCAGGAGACCCAGTACTTC. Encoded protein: CASSLERGQETQYF. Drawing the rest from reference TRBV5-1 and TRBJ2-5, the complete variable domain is KAGVTQTPRYLIKTRGQQVTLSCSPISGHRSVSWYQQTPGQGLQFLFEYFSETQRNKGNFPGRFSGRQFSNSRSEMNVSTLELGDSALYLCASSLERGQETQYFGPGTRLLVL.

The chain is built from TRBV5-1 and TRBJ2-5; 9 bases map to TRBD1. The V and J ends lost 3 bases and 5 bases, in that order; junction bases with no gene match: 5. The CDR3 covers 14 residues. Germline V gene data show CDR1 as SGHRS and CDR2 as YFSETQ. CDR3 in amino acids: CASSSDRGGETQYF. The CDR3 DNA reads TGCGCCAGCAGCTCGGACAGGGGAGGCGAGACCCAGTACTTC.

The CDR3 sequence is CASSQQTGSYGYTF. DNA for the CDR3: TGTGCCAGCAGCCAACAAACTGGTAGCTATGGCTACACCTTC. The rearrangement links TRBV3-1 (or the pseudogene TRBV3-2) to TRBJ1-2; D is unclear. The CDR3 spans 14 residues. Germline loops: CDR1 LGHDT, CDR2 YNNKEL (reference sequence). The V gene lost 2 bases and the J gene lost 4 bases, with 11 bases spanning the gap.

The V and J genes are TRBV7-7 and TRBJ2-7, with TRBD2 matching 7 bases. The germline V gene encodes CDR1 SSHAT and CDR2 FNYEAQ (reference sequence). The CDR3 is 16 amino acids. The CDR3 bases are TGTGCTACCCCCCGGGACTATATCCCAACATGCTACGAGCAGTACTTC. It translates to CATPRDYIPTCYEQYF.

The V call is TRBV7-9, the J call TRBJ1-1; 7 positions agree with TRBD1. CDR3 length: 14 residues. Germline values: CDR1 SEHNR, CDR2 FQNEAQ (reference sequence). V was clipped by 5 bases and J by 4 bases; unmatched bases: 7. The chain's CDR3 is CASSRTGAGTEAFF. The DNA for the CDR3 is TGTGCCAGCAGCCGCACAGGGGCGGGCACTGAAGCTTTCTTT. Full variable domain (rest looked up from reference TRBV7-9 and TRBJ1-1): DTGVSQNPRHKITKRGQNVTFRCDPISEHNRLYWYRQTLGQGPEFLTYFQNEAQLEKSRLLSDRFSAERPKGSFSTLEIQRTEQGDSAMYLCASSRTGAGTEAFFGQGTRLTVV.

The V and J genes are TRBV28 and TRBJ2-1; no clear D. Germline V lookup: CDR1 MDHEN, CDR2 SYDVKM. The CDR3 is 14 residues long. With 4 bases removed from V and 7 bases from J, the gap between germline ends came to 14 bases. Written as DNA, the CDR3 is TGTGCCAGCAGTTCGGCGCGACTGGCGAATGAGCAGTTCTTC. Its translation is CASSSARLANEQFF.

The CDR3 here is CASSYSGTSGEQYF. Here the CDR3 DNA reads TGTGCCAGCAGTTACTCCGGGACTAGCGGGGAGCAGTACTTC. The chain links TRBV6-2 or TRBV6-3 to TRBJ2-7; TRBD2 agrees at 12 bases. The germline gives CDR1 MNHEY, CDR2 SVGEGT. This CDR3 spans 14 amino acids. The junction had 1 base not matched to a gene; V was cut back by 0 bases and J by 7 bases.

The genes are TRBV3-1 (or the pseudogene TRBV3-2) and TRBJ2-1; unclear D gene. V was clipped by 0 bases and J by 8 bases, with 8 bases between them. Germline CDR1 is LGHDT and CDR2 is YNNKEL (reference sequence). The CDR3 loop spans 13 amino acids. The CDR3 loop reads CASSQDLYYEQFF. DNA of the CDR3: TGTGCCAGCAGCCAAGATCTCTATTATGAGCAGTTCTTC.

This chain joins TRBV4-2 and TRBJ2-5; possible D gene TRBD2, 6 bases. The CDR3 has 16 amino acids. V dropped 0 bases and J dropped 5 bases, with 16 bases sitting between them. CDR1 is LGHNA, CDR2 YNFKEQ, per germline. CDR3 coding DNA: TGTGCCAGCAGCCAAGATTACGGCGGGACGGGGGAGACCCAGTACTTC. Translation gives CASSQDYGGTGETQYF.

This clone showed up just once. The CDR3 loop is CASSPPGLAWTGELFF. The CDR3 region has the DNA TGTGCCAGCTCACCACCGGGACTAGCGTGGACCGGGGAGCTGTTTTTT. V gene TRBV18 combines with J gene TRBJ2-2; 10 bases match TRBD2. After removal of 0 bases from V and 5 bases from J, the junction contained 3 bases not matched to a gene. CDR1 and CDR2 from the germline V gene are KGHSH and LQKENI. CDR3 length: 16 amino acids.

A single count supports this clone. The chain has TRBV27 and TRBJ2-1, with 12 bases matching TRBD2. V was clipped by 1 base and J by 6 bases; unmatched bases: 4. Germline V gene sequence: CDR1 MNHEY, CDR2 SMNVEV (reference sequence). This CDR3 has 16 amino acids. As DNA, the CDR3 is TGTGCCAGCAGTTTATGGGCGGGACTAGCGGGCAATGAGCAGTTCTTC. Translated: CASSLWAGLAGNEQFF.

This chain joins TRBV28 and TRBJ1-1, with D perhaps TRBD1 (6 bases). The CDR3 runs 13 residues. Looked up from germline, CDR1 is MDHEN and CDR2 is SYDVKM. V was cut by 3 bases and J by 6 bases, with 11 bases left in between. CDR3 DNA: TGTGCCAGCAGTTTGGGGGGGGGCTCTGAAGCTTTCTTT. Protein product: CASSLGGGSEAFF.

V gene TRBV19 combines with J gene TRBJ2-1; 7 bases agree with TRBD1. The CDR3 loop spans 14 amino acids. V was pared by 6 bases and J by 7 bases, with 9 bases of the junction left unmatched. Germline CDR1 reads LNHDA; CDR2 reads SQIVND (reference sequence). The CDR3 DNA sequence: TGTGCCAGTAGAGGGCCAGGGGGAATGAATGAGCAGTTCTTC. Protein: CASRGPGGMNEQFF.

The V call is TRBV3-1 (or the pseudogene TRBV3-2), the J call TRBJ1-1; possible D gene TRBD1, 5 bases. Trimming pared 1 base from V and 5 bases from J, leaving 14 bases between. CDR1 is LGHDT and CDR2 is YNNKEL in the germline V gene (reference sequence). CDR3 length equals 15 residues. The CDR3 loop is CASSQGLGEDTEAFF. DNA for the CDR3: TGTGCCAGCAGCCAAGGACTGGGGGAGGATACTGAAGCTTTCTTT.

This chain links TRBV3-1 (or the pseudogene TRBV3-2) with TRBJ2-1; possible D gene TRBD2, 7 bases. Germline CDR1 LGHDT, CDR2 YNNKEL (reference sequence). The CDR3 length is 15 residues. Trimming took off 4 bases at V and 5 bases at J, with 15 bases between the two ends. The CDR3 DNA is TGTGCCAGCAGCCCGCCGGGGGGACACAACAATGAGCAGTTCTTC. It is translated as CASSPPGGHNNEQFF.

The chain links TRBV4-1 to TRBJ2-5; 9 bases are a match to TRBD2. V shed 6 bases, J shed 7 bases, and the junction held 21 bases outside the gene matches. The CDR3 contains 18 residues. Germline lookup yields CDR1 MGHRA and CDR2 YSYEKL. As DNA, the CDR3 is TGCGCCAGCAGTCGGGCTAGCGGGGAAGCAAGTGGGATCAGGACCCAGTACTTC. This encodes CASSRASGEASGIRTQYF.

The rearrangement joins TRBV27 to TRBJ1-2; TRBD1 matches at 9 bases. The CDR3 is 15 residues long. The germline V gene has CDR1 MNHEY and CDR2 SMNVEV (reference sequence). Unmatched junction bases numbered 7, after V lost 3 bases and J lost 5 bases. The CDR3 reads CASSLKQGAGYGYTF. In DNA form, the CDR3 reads TGTGCCAGCAGTTTGAAACAGGGGGCAGGGTATGGCTACACCTTC.

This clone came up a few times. The CDR3 protein is CSVSRQGNNEQFF. CDR3 coding DNA: TGCAGCGTTTCGCGACAGGGGAACAATGAGCAGTTCTTC. The chain employs TRBV29-1 and TRBJ2-1, with 8 bases that match TRBD1. This CDR3 region has 13 residues. Germline trimming cut 5 bases from V and 5 bases from J; bases unmatched to any gene: 5. Germline V gives CDR1 SQVTM, CDR2 ANQGSEA.

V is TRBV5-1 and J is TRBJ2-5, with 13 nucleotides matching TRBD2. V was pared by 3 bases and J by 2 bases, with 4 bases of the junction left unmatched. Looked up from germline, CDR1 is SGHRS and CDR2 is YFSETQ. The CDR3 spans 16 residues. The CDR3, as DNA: TGCGCCAGCAGCTACGGACTAGCGGGAGTACAAGAGACCCAGTACTTC. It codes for CASSYGLAGVQETQYF.

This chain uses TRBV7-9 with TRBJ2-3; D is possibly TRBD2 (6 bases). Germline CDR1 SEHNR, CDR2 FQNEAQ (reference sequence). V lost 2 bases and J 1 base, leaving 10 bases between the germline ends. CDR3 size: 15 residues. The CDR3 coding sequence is TGTGCCAGCAGCTTACGCGGGATAGGCACAGATACGCAGTATTTT. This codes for CASSLRGIGTDTQYF.

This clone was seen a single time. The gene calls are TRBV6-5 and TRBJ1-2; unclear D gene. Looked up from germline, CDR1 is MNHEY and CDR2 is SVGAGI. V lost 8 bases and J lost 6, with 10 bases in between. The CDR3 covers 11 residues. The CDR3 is CASGGENGYTF. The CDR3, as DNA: TGTGCCAGCGGAGGAGAAAATGGCTACACCTTC.

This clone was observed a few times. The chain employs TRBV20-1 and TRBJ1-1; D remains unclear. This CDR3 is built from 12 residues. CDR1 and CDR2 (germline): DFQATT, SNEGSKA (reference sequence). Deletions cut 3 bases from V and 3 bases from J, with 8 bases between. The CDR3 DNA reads TGCAGTGCTAGTCGGGATTACACTGAAGCTTTCTTT. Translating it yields CSASRDYTEAFF.

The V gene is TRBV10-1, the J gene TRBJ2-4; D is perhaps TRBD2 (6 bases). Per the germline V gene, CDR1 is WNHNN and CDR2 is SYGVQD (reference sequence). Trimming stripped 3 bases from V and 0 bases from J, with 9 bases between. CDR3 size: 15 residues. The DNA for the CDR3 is TGCGCCAGCAGTGAAAGCGGGTTAGCCAAAAACATTCAGTACTTC. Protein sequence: CASSESGLAKNIQYF.

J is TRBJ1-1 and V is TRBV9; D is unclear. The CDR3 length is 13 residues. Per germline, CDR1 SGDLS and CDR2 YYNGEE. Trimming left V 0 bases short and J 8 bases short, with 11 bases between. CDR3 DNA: TGTGCCAGCAGCGTAGTAGCAGATTCGGAAGCTTTCTTT. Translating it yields CASSVVADSEAFF.

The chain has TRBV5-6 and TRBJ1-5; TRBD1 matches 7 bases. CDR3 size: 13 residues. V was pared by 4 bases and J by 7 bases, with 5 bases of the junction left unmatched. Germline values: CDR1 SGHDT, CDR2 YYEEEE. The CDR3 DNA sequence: TGTGCCAGCAGCCAGGGGGATAAACAGCCCCAGCATTTT. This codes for CASSQGDKQPQHF.

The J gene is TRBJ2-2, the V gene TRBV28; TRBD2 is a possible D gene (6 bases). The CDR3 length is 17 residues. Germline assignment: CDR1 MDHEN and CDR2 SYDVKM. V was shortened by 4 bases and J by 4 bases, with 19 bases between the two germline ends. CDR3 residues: CASSSFGGGRSTGELFF. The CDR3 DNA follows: TGTGCCAGCAGTTCTTTCGGGGGAGGACGAAGCACCGGGGAGCTGTTTTTT.

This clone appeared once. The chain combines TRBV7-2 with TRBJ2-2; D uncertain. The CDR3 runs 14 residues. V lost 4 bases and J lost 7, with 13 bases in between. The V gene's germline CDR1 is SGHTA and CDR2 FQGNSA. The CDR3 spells CASSSLQLSGELFF. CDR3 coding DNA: TGTGCCAGCAGCTCCCTACAGCTGAGCGGGGAGCTGTTTTTT.

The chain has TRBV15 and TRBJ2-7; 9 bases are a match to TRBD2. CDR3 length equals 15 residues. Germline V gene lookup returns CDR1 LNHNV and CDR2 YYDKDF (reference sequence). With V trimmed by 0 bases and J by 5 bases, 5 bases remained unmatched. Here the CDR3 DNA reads TGTGCCACCAGCAGAGACAAGCGGGAGGACGACGAGCAGTACTTC. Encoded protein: CATSRDKREDDEQYF.

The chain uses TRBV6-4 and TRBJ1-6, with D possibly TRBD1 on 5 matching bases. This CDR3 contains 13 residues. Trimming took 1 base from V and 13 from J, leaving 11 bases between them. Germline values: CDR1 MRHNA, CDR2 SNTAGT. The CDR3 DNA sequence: TGTGCCAGCAGTGACTTGCAGGGTCAGCCCCTCCACTTT. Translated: CASSDLQGQPLHF.